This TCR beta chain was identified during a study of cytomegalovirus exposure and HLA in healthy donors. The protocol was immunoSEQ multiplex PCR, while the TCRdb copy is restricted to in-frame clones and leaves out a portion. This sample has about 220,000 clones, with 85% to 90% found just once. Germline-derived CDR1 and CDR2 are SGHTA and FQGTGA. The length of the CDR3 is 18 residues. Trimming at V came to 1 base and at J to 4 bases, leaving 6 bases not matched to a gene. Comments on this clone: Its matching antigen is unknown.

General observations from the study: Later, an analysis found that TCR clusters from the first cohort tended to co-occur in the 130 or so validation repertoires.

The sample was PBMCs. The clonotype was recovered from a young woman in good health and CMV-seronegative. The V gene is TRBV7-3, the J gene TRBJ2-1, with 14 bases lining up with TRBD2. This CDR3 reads CASSLNGTSGSDYNEQFF. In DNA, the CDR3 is TGTGCCAGCAGCTTAAACGGGACTAGCGGGAGTGATTACAATGAGCAGTTCTTC.